The 9 T cell receptor beta chains listed next were all sequenced from one sample in a study of cytomegalovirus exposure and HLA in healthy donors. Profiling relied on immunoSEQ multiplex PCR, and the TCRdb table lists in-frame clones only, not all of them. Of 95,000 to 150,000 clones listed, roughly 89% are singletons. Sequencing was performed on PBMCs. Receptor source: a woman younger than 30 in good health and CMV-seronegative.

The chain has TRBV11-3 and TRBJ1-2; D perhaps matches TRBD1 (5 bases). V was cut by 2 bases and J by 3 bases, with 10 bases left in between. Looked up from germline, CDR1 is SGHNT and CDR2 is YENEEA. The CDR3 consists of 14 residues. The CDR3 sequence: CASSLSQGDYGYTF. The CDR3, as DNA: TGTGCCAGCAGCTTATCCCAGGGTGACTATGGCTACACCTTC.

The chain couples TRBV11-2 to TRBJ2-3, with no clear D. The V end lost 5 bases, the J end lost 4 bases, and 16 bases lay between the germline ends. Germline V gene sequence: CDR1 SGHAT, CDR2 FQNNGV. There are 15 residues in the CDR3. CDR3 nucleotides: TGTGCCAGCAGCCCCGGGTACCCCAGACCAGATACGCAGTATTTT. It specifies CASSPGYPRPDTQYF.

The chain is built from TRBV2 and TRBJ2-5; D not resolved. This CDR3 is 13 amino acids long. From germline, CDR1 is SNHLY and CDR2 FYNNEI. V lost 7 bases, J lost 5 bases, and 14 bases lay in between. The CDR3 protein is CASNLDMHETQYF. The CDR3, as DNA: TGTGCCAGCAATTTAGACATGCACGAGACCCAGTACTTC. Looking up the rest from reference TRBV2 and TRBJ2-5 gives the full variable domain: EPEVTQTPSHQVTQMGQEVILRCVPISNHLYFYWYRQILGQKVEFLVSFYNNEISEKSEIFDDQFSVERPDGSNFTLKIRSTKLEDSAMYFCASNLDMHETQYFGPGTRLLVL.

The gene calls are TRBV19 and TRBJ2-1; 7 bases are a match to TRBD2. The CDR3 runs 15 residues. Per the germline V gene, CDR1 is LNHDA and CDR2 is SQIVND (reference sequence). V dropped 7 bases and J dropped 4; count of bases not matched to a gene: 10. CDR3 DNA: TGTGCCAGTACTCCGGACGGGGGGAGTTACAATGAGCAGTTCTTC. Its protein is CASTPDGGSYNEQFF.

This clone was seen a single time. This chain joins TRBV19 and TRBJ2-2; TRBD2 matches at 9 bases. Looked up from germline, CDR1 is LNHDA and CDR2 is SQIVND (reference sequence). Trimming removed 3 bases from V and 6 bases from J; junction bases left unmatched: 5. This CDR3 is built from 15 residues. The chain's CDR3 is CASSIAGGRAGELFF. CDR3 bases: TGTGCCAGTAGTATCGCGGGAGGGAGGGCCGGGGAGCTGTTTTTT.

The rearrangement uses TRBV6-1 and TRBJ2-2; possibly TRBD1 for D (6 bases). The CDR3 has 12 amino acids. The V gene lost 10 bases and the J gene lost 5 bases, with 11 bases spanning the gap. Germline loops: CDR1 MNHNS, CDR2 SASEGT. DNA for the CDR3: TGTGCCAATACAGGGACAACCGGGGAGCTGTTTTTT. Amino acids: CANTGTTGELFF.

This clone was picked up one time. The V call is TRBV20-1, the J call TRBJ2-7; D is possibly TRBD1 (5 bases). CDR3 length equals 11 residues. The germline V gene encodes CDR1 DFQATT and CDR2 SNEGSKA (reference sequence). The germline V and J ends were trimmed by 6 bases and 6 bases, with 12 bases remaining between them. CDR3 bases: TGCAGTGCCACCAAGGGGATCGAGCAGTACTTC. Encoded protein: CSATKGIEQYF.

This chain uses TRBV6-1 with TRBJ2-1; 7 bases match TRBD2. Germline CDR1 and CDR2: MNHNS and SASEGT. This CDR3 has 15 residues. V shed 2 bases and J 4 bases; nucleotides not matched to a gene: 5. CDR3 coding DNA: TGTGCCAGCAGTGAAAGGGCTAGCGGTTACAATGAGCAGTTCTTC. This encodes CASSERASGYNEQFF.

The chain recombines TRBV6-5 with TRBJ2-7; 11 bases align to TRBD1. This CDR3 comprises 15 residues. CDR1 and CDR2 (germline): MNHEY, SVGAGI. V lost 3 bases to trimming and J lost 3 bases; unmatched junction nucleotides: 4. The CDR3 protein is CASSYSGTGGYEQYF. DNA of the CDR3: TGTGCCAGCAGTTATTCCGGGACAGGGGGCTACGAGCAGTACTTC.